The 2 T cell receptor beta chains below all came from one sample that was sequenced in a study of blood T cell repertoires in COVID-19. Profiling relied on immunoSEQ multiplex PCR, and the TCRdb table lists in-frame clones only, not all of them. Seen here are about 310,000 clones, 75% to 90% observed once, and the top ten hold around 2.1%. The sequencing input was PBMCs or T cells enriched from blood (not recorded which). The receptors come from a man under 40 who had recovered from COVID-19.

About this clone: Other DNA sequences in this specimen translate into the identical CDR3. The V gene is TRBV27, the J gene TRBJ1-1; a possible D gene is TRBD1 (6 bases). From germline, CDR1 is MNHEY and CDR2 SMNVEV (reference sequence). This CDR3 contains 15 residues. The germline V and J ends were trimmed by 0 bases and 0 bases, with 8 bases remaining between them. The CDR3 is CASSLSGGLNTEAFF. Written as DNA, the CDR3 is TGTGCCAGCAGTTTATCAGGGGGTCTGAACACTGAAGCTTTCTTT.

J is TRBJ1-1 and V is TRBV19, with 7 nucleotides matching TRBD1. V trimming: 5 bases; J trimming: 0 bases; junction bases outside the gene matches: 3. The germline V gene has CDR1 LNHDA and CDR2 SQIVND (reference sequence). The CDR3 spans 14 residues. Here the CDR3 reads CASSGQVMNTEAFF. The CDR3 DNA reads TGTGCCAGTAGTGGACAGGTGATGAACACTGAAGCTTTCTTT.